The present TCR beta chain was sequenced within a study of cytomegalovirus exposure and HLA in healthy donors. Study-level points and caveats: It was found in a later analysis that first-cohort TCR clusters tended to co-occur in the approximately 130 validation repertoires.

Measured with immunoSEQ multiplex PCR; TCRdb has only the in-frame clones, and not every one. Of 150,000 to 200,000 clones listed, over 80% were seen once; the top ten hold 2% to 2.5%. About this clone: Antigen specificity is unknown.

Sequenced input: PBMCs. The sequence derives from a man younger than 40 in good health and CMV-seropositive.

The CDR3 nucleotides are TGCGCCAGCAGCTTGGCTAGCGGAGTCACAGATACGCAGTATTTT. Amino acids: CASSLASGVTDTQYF. The genes are TRBV5-1 and TRBJ2-3, with TRBD2 identical over 7 bases. After removal of 0 bases from V and 2 bases from J, the junction contained 3 bases not matched to a gene. The CDR3 contains 15 residues. Germline V gene sequence: CDR1 SGHRS, CDR2 YFSETQ.